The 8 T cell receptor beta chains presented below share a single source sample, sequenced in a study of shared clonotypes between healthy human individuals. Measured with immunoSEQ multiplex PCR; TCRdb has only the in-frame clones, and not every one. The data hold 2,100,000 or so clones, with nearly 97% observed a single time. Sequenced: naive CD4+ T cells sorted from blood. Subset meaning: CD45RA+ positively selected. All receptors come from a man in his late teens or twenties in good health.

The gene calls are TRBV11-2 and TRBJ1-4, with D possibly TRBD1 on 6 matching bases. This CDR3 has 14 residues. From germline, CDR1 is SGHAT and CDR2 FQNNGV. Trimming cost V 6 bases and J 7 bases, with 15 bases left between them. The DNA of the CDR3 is TGTGCCAGCAGATCACAGGGACGCGGTGAAAAACTGTTTTTT. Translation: CASRSQGRGEKLFF.

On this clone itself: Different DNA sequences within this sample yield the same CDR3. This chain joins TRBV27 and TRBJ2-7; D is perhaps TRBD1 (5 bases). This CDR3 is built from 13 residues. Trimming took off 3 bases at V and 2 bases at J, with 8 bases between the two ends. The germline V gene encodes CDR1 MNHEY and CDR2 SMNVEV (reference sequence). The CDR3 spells CASSFRGPYEQYF. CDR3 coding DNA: TGTGCCAGCAGTTTTAGGGGTCCCTACGAGCAGTACTTC.

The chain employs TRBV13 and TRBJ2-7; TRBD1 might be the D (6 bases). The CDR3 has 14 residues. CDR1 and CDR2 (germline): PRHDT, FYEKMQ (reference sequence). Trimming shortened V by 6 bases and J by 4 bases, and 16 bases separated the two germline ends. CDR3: CASRISGRGYEQYF. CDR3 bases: TGTGCCAGCAGAATCTCGGGCAGGGGTTACGAGCAGTACTTC. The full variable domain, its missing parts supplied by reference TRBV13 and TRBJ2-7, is AAGVIQSPRHLIKEKRETATLKCYPIPRHDTVYWYQQGPGQDPQFLISFYEKMQSDKGSIPDRFSAQQFSDYHSELNMSSLELGDSALYFCASRISGRGYEQYFGPGTRLTVT.

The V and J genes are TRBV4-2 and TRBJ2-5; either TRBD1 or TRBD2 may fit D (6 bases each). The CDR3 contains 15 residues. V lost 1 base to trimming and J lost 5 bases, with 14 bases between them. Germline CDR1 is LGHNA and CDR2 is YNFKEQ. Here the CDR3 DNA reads TGTGCCAGCAGCCAAGTGCTAGGGGGGTGGGAGACCCAGTACTTC. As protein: CASSQVLGGWETQYF.

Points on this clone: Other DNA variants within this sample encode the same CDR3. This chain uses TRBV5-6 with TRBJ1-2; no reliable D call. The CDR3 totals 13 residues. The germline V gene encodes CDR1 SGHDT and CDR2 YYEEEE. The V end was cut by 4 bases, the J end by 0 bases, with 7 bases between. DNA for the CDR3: TGTGCCAGCAGCCTACAAGCTAACTATGGCTACACCTTC. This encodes CASSLQANYGYTF.

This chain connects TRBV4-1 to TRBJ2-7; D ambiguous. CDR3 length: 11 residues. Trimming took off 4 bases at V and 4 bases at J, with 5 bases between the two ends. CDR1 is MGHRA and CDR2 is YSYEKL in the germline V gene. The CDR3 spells CASSPDYEQYF. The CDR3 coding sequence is TGCGCCAGCAGCCCCGATTACGAGCAGTACTTC.

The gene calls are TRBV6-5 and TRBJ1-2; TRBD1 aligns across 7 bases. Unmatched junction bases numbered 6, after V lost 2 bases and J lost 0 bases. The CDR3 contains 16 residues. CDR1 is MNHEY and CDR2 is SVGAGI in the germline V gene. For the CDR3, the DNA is TGTGCCAGCAGTTACCACGGGACAGAATCTAACTATGGCTACACCTTC. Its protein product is CASSYHGTESNYGYTF.

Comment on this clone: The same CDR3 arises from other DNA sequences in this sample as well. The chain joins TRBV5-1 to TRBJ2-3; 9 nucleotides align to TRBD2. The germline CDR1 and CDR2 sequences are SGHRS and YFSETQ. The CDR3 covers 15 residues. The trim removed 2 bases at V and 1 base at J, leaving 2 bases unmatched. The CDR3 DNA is TGCGCCAGCAGCTTTAGCGGGGGTGGCACAGATACGCAGTATTTT. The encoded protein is CASSFSGGGTDTQYF. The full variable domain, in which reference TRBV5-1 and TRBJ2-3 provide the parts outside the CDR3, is KAGVTQTPRYLIKTRGQQVTLSCSPISGHRSVSWYQQTPGQGLQFLFEYFSETQRNKGNFPGRFSGRQFSNSRSEMNVSTLELGDSALYLCASSFSGGGTDTQYFGPGTRLTVL.